The 30 T cell receptor beta chains listed next were all sequenced from one sample in a study of blood T cells in healthy people across ages. A J-beta primer mix and a sample-barcoded 5' primer were used in a second PCR of about 7 to 12 cycles. TCRdb reprocessed the 5' RACE reads with MiXCR, giving one entry per CDR3 protein. The sample lists fewer than 900,000 distinct CDR3 sequences; around 48% were seen once. Sequenced material: blood. These receptors came from a woman in her fifties or sixties in good health.

The V and J genes are TRBV20-1 and TRBJ2-7, with 9 bases lining up with TRBD2. Germline assignment: CDR1 DFQATT and CDR2 SNEGSKA (reference sequence). The trim removed 2 bases at V and 0 bases at J, leaving 5 bases unmatched. This CDR3 contains 15 residues. CDR3 residues: CSARWISGSSYEQYF. CDR3 DNA sequence: TGCAGTGCTAGATGGATTAGCGGGAGCTCCTACGAGCAGTACTTC.

The chain recombines TRBV2 with TRBJ1-2, with D uncertain. With 3 bases removed from V and 5 bases from J, the gap between germline ends came to 13 bases. CDR1 is SNHLY, CDR2 FYNNEI, per germline. This CDR3 is 14 amino acids long. CDR3 residues: CASSDVHVLYGYTF. The DNA of the CDR3 is TGTGCCAGCAGTGATGTCCACGTGTTATATGGCTACACCTTC.

This clonotype has more than one count but fewer than ten. The V and J genes are TRBV5-1 and TRBJ2-5; 9 positions match TRBD2. There are 16 residues in the CDR3. Losses at the gene ends were 2 bases for V and 11 bases for J; bases not matched to a gene: 16. Germline loops: CDR1 SGHRS, CDR2 YFSETQ. The CDR3 loop reads CASSFMAGGLDNEQYF. In DNA form, the CDR3 reads TGCGCCAGCAGCTTCATGGCGGGAGGGTTGGACAATGAGCAGTACTTC.

The chain recombines TRBV6-1 with TRBJ2-3; no clear D gene. The CDR3 loop spans 13 amino acids. From germline, CDR1 is MNHNS and CDR2 SASEGT. V was shortened by 4 bases and J by 3 bases, with 8 bases between the two germline ends. The CDR3 loop is CASSVPGTDTQYF. DNA of the CDR3: TGTGCCAGCAGTGTCCCAGGAACAGATACGCAGTATTTT.

This rearrangement joins TRBV15 to TRBJ1-1; 7 nucleotides match TRBD1. This CDR3 has 16 residues. From germline, CDR1 is LNHNV and CDR2 YYDKDF (reference sequence). The V segment lost 3 bases and the J segment 2 bases; nucleotides outside the gene matches: 9. Written as DNA, the CDR3 is TGTGCCACCAGCAGGGGCAGGGGGATCCTTAACACTGAAGCTTTCTTT. Translated, it gives CATSRGRGILNTEAFF.

This clonotype has more than one count but fewer than ten. V usage is TRBV27 and J usage is TRBJ2-3; D possibly corresponds to TRBD1 (8 bases). In germline, CDR1 is MNHEY, CDR2 SMNVEV (reference sequence). V shed 6 bases and J shed 13 bases, with 20 bases lying between them. The CDR3 totals 13 residues. CDR3 region: CASRRVQGAGEYF. CDR3 bases: TGTGCCAGCAGGCGCGTCCAGGGGGCGGGGGAGTATTTT.

This sequence joins TRBV3-1 and TRBJ2-7; possibly TRBD2 for D (5 bases). Trimming stripped 6 bases from V and 5 bases from J, with 17 bases between. Germline-derived CDR1 and CDR2 are LGHDT and YNNKEL (reference sequence). This CDR3 spans 14 amino acids. The CDR3 loop reads CASSYTRQLDEQYF. The CDR3 DNA reads as TGTGCCAGCAGTTATACTAGACAACTGGACGAGCAGTACTTC.

This clonotype was observed once. This chain uses TRBV7-9 with TRBJ2-1; 7 bases align to TRBD2. Trimming removed 2 bases from V and 13 bases from J; junction bases left unmatched: 8. The CDR3 extends over 13 amino acids. Germline-derived CDR1 and CDR2 are SEHNR and FQNEAQ (reference sequence). This chain's CDR3 is CASSLLGGRVQFF. The CDR3 DNA follows: TGTGCCAGCAGCTTATTAGGCGGGAGAGTCCAGTTCTTC.

To note about this clonotype: Sequence at one end of the junction differs from germline and may be a read error. The chain combines TRBV28 with TRBJ2-1; 10 bases match TRBD2. The length of the CDR3 is 22 residues. Germline V gene sequence: CDR1 MDHEN, CDR2 SYDVKM. Written as DNA, the CDR3 is TGTGCCAGCAGTTTAGGGGCTTGGGCAACTAGCGGGAAGCCTTCCCCCTACAATGAACAGTTCTTC. It specifies CASSLGAWATSGKPSPYNEQFF.

The chain couples TRBV6-2 or TRBV6-3 to TRBJ2-3, with a possible D match to TRBD1 (5 bases). Per the germline V gene, CDR1 is MNHEY and CDR2 is SVGEGT. Trimming stripped 8 bases from V and 4 bases from J, with 13 bases between. The length of the CDR3 is 13 residues. CDR3 loop: CASRRDRADTQYF. DNA for the CDR3: TGTGCCAGCCGCAGGGATCGCGCAGATACGCAGTATTTT.

The rearrangement uses TRBV6-6 and TRBJ2-7, with 9 positions matching TRBD2. V shed 9 bases, J shed 1 base, and the junction held 7 bases outside the gene matches. The V gene's germline CDR1 is MNHNY and CDR2 SVGAGI (reference sequence). The CDR3 has 14 residues. The chain's CDR3 is CASISGRNSYEQYF. The CDR3 DNA reads as TGTGCCAGTATAAGCGGGAGGAATTCCTACGAGCAGTACTTC.

CDR3 sequence: CSGVASGSGTQYF. In nucleotides, the CDR3 is TGCAGCGGTGTCGCGTCGGGATCGGGGACCCAGTACTTC. J is TRBJ2-5 and V is TRBV29-1, with D possibly being TRBD2 (5 bases). Trimming pared 7 bases from V and 7 bases from J, leaving 19 bases between. The germline V gene has CDR1 SQVTM and CDR2 ANQGSEA. This CDR3 is 13 amino acids long.

The rearrangement links TRBV3-1 to TRBJ2-3, with D possibly TRBD2 on 5 matching bases. The CDR3 covers 14 residues. The germline V gene encodes CDR1 LGHDT and CDR2 YNNKEL (reference sequence). Trimming took 1 base from V and 1 from J, leaving 6 bases between them. The CDR3 coding sequence is TGTGCCAGCAGCCAAGGGCGGGGCACAGATACGCAGTATTTT. Its translation: CASSQGRGTDTQYF.

This clonotype was picked up a small number of times. The chain recombines TRBV7-2 with TRBJ1-2; 12 bases match TRBD1. The CDR3 is 17 residues long. The germline V gene encodes CDR1 SGHTA and CDR2 FQGNSA. Trimming cost V 2 bases and J 6 bases; bases outside gene matches: 10. CDR3 coding DNA: TGTGCCAGCAGCTTAACGGGACAGGGGGCGTTTTGGGATGGCTACACCTTC. As protein: CASSLTGQGAFWDGYTF. The entire variable domain, with the rest obtained from reference TRBV7-2 and TRBJ1-2, is as follows: GAGVSQSPSNKVTEKGKDVELRCDPISGHTALYWYRQSLGQGLEFLIYFQGNSAPDKSGLPSDRFSAERTGGSVSTLTIQRTQQEDSAVYLCASSLTGQGAFWDGYTFGSGTRLTVV.

This chain joins TRBV24-1 and TRBJ1-2; D is unclear. The CDR3 loop spans 13 amino acids. V was shortened by 7 bases and J by 4 bases, with 12 bases between the two germline ends. Germline V CDR1 and CDR2: KGHDR, SFDVKD. The CDR3 region has the DNA TGTGCCACCAGGAAGAGTCAGTCCTATGGCTACACCTTC. Amino acid sequence: CATRKSQSYGYTF.

V is TRBV7-3 and J is TRBJ2-1, with D tentatively TRBD1 (5 bases). V lost 1 base and J 9 bases, leaving 16 bases between the germline ends. CDR3 length: 15 residues. In germline, CDR1 is SGHTA, CDR2 FQGTGA. CDR3 in amino acids: CASSLSRAGSGEQFF. CDR3 DNA sequence: TGTGCCAGCAGCTTAAGCCGGGCAGGGTCGGGTGAGCAGTTCTTC.

This clonotype was seen more than once but under ten times. A read error may account for a junction end that differs from germline. The chain is built from TRBV7-7 and TRBJ1-4; possibly TRBD1 for D (5 bases). Germline V gene data show CDR1 as SSHAT and CDR2 as FNYEAQ (reference sequence). This CDR3 is built from 14 residues. DNA for the CDR3: TGTGCTAGCAGCCCTGGGACGGTCAATGAAAAACTGTTTTTT. Residues: CASSPGTVNEKLFF.

This clonotype was observed a few times. The chain combines TRBV20-1 with TRBJ1-6, with no clear D. V was cut by 0 bases and J by 8 bases, with 5 bases left in between. There are 12 residues in the CDR3. CDR1 DFQATT and CDR2 SNEGSKA come from the germline V gene (reference sequence). The CDR3 DNA is TGCAGTGCTAGAGATAACTATTCACCCCTCCACTTT. Translated, it gives CSARDNYSPLHF.

The sample holds a few counts of this clonotype. The chain has TRBV7-3 and TRBJ2-3; TRBD2 might be the D (5 bases). The V end was cut by 3 bases, the J end by 2 bases, with 9 bases between. Germline loops: CDR1 SGHTA, CDR2 FQGTGA. This CDR3 has 14 amino acids. The CDR3 sequence: CASSFSGPTDTQYF. Written as DNA, the CDR3 is TGTGCCAGCAGCTTCAGCGGCCCCACAGATACGCAGTATTTT.

Only a few counts were recorded for this clonotype. The chain joins TRBV4-3 to TRBJ2-1, with 10 bases identical to TRBD2. The CDR3 extends over 15 amino acids. Trimming took 3 bases from V and 5 from J; bases not matched to a gene: 4. CDR1 and CDR2 (germline): LGHNA, YSLEER. The DNA for the CDR3 is TGCGCCAGCAGCCATAGCGGGAGGTGGGACAATGAGCAGTTCTTC. This translates into CASSHSGRWDNEQFF.

The gene calls are TRBV4-3 and TRBJ2-5; TRBD1 matches at 10 bases. Near its end, the DNA agrees better with TRBJ2-7, so the J call may be wrong. This CDR3 is built from 14 residues. Germline CDR1 is LGHNA and CDR2 is YSLEER. CDR3 sequence reads: CASSLNRDRGEQYF. Here the CDR3 DNA reads TGCGCCAGCAGTTTAAACCGGGACAGGGGCGAGCAGTACTTC.

This clonotype was counted at least ten times. This rearrangement joins TRBV29-1 to TRBJ2-4, with TRBD1 matching over 9 bases. This CDR3 has 12 amino acids. The junction had 6 bases not matched to a gene; V was cut back by 7 bases and J by 8 bases. Germline lookup yields CDR1 SQVTM and CDR2 ANQGSEA. As DNA, the CDR3 is TGCAGCGCACGACAGGGGGGTGACATTCAGTACTTC. This translates into CSARQGGDIQYF.

The chain carries TRBV5-1 and TRBJ2-1; TRBD2 matches at 10 bases. The DNA end lines up better with TRBJ2-7; the J call may be wrong. CDR3 length: 18 amino acids. Germline V gene data show CDR1 as SGHRS and CDR2 as YFSETQ. CDR3 sequence reads: CASSGHGTSESSYNEQYF. In DNA form, the CDR3 reads TGCGCCAGCAGCGGACACGGGACTAGCGAAAGCTCCTACAATGAGCAGTACTTC.

This clonotype has a count of ten or more. This chain joins TRBV29-1 and TRBJ2-6; weak D call: TRBD1 (6 bases). The V gene lost 6 bases and the J gene lost 2 bases, with 11 bases spanning the gap. Germline loops: CDR1 SQVTM, CDR2 ANQGSEA. CDR3 length: 14 residues. This CDR3 reads CSVGDIAGANVLTF. For the CDR3, the DNA is TGCAGCGTGGGGGACATAGCTGGGGCCAACGTCCTGACTTTC.

The rearrangement joins TRBV5-1 to TRBJ1-4; possible D gene TRBD1, 6 bases. Germline V gene sequence: CDR1 SGHRS, CDR2 YFSETQ. V was clipped by 5 bases and J by 0 bases, with 14 bases between them. This CDR3 has 16 amino acids. Here the CDR3 DNA reads TGCGCCAGCAGGTCACAGGGCTCTGCAACTAATGAAAAACTGTTTTTT. This sequence encodes CASRSQGSATNEKLFF.

The chain recombines TRBV7-2 with TRBJ1-2; unclear D gene. The CDR3 totals 14 residues. Germline CDR1 SGHTA, CDR2 FQGNSA. The germline V and J ends were trimmed by 1 base and 7 bases, with 13 bases remaining between them. As DNA, the CDR3 is TGTGCCAGCAGCTTAGATGCGGGGAGACTTGGCTACACCTTC. Protein sequence: CASSLDAGRLGYTF.

This clonotype appeared many times. This chain links TRBV7-2 with TRBJ2-3; 10 bases fit TRBD2. This CDR3 comprises 16 residues. J gave up 1 base and V 5 bases, and 6 bases lay outside the gene matches. Germline V lookup: CDR1 SGHTA, CDR2 FQGNSA. DNA for the CDR3: TGTGCCAGCAGCGACACTAGCGGGACGGGCACAGATACGCAGTATTTT. It codes for CASSDTSGTGTDTQYF.

The chain couples TRBV20-1 to TRBJ2-7; 7 nucleotides match TRBD2. V dropped 0 bases and J dropped 7; count of bases not matched to a gene: 12. CDR1 and CDR2 (germline): DFQATT, SNEGSKA (reference sequence). This CDR3 region has 15 residues. The CDR3 loop reads CSAREGSSGTREQYF. The CDR3 DNA sequence: TGCAGTGCTAGAGAGGGGTCCAGCGGGACGAGGGAGCAGTACTTC.

In its sample, this clonotype was seen many times. V and J are TRBV28 and TRBJ2-7, with D perhaps matching TRBD1 (5 bases). The V end was cut by 6 bases, the J end by 1 base, with 7 bases between. The CDR3 totals 12 residues. The germline V gene has CDR1 MDHEN and CDR2 SYDVKM. CDR3 loop: CASRQGSYEQYF. CDR3 sequence (DNA): TGTGCCAGCAGGCAGGGTTCCTACGAGCAGTACTTC. Variable domain in full (rest from reference TRBV28 and TRBJ2-7): DVKVTQSSRYLVKRTGEKVFLECVQDMDHENMFWYRQDPGLGLRLIYFSYDVKMKEKGDIPEGYSVSREKKERFSLILESASTNQTSMYLCASRQGSYEQYFGPGTRLTVT.

The rearrangement links TRBV27 to TRBJ2-6; no firm D call. V lost 6 bases, J lost 0 bases, and 9 bases lay in between. The germline V gene has CDR1 MNHEY and CDR2 SMNVEV (reference sequence). The CDR3 sequence is 15 residues long. CDR3 DNA sequence: TGTGCCAGCAGCATAGAGAGCTCTGGGGCCAACGTCCTGACTTTC. Protein product: CASSIESSGANVLTF. The full variable domain, completed using reference TRBV27 and TRBJ2-6, is EAQVTQNPRYLITVTGKKLTVTCSQNMNHEYMSWYRQDPGLGLRQIYYSMNVEVTDKGDVPEGYKVSRKEKRNFPLILESPSPNQTSLYFCASSIESSGANVLTFGAGSRLTVL.